This is a list of T cell receptor beta chains from one sample in a study of blood T cell repertoires in COVID-19. TCRdb keeps only in-frame clones here, not all; method: immunoSEQ multiplex PCR. The data show about 240,000 clones, about 80% seen once. Source material: peripheral blood. These receptors all stem from an elderly woman with acute or convalescent COVID-19. Both conserved end residues are part of each CDR3. The D gene is left open where the match is weak. The size of a clone is reported for some rows only, either as once, few or many, or as a class for expanded clones.

D gene	V gene	J gene	clone size	CDR3 protein	CDR3 DNA
TRBD1	TRBV5-5	TRBJ2-4	NA	CASSSRDRGNIQYF	TGTGCCAGCAGCTCCCGGGACAGGGGAAACATTCAGTACTTC
NA	TRBV7-8	TRBJ2-1	NA	CASSLEEGYNEQFF	TGTGCCAGCAGCTTAGAGGAGGGCTACAATGAGCAGTTCTTC
NA	TRBV9	TRBJ1-5	NA	CASSDQGREPQHF	TGTGCCAGCAGCGACCAGGGGAGGGAACCCCAGCATTTT
TRBD1	TRBV25-1	TRBJ1-4	NA	CASSDPGQGITNEKLFF	TGTGCCAGCAGTGACCCGGGACAGGGAATAACTAATGAAAAACTGTTTTTT
NA	TRBV10-3	TRBJ2-5	NA	CAISESRGTKETQYF	TGTGCCATCAGTGAGTCCAGGGGCACCAAAGAGACCCAGTACTTC
TRBD2	TRBV7-3	TRBJ2-3	NA	CASSLSKLAGGFTDTQYF	TGTGCCAGCAGCTTAAGTAAACTAGCGGGGGGCTTCACAGATACGCAGTATTTT
TRBD1	TRBV5-1	TRBJ2-1	NA	CASALTQGGHEQFF	TGCGCCAGCGCCTTAACACAGGGGGGTCATGAGCAGTTCTTC
NA	TRBV5-1	TRBJ1-1	few	CASSSQGGNTEAFF	TGCGCCAGCAGCTCACAGGGTGGGAACACTGAAGCTTTCTTT
TRBD2	TRBV2	TRBJ2-2	NA	CASRRLAGASDQLFF	TGTGCCAGCAGAAGACTAGCGGGGGCCTCTGATCAGCTGTTTTTT
TRBD1	TRBV29-1	TRBJ2-1	NA	CSIWDRGHNEQFF	TGCAGCATTTGGGACAGGGGACACAATGAGCAGTTCTTC
TRBD2	TRBV7-2	TRBJ2-5	few	CASSLTPSGQETQYF	TGTGCCAGCAGCTTAACTCCTAGCGGACAAGAGACCCAGTACTTC
TRBD2	TRBV5-1	TRBJ2-7	NA	CASRRTGGTYEQYF	TGCGCCAGCAGACGGACGGGAGGGACCTACGAGCAGTACTTC
TRBD1	TRBV29-1	TRBJ1-1	NA	CSVEVTGAFF	TGCAGCGTTGAAGTGACAGGGGCTTTCTTT
NA	TRBV2	TRBJ1-4	NA	CASSGGGEKLFF	TGTGCCAGTAGTGGGGGGGGCGAAAAACTGTTTTTT
NA	TRBV27	TRBJ2-6	NA	CASSSDRGSGANVLTF	TGTGCCAGCAGTTCAGATAGGGGCTCTGGGGCCAACGTCCTGACTTTC
TRBD1	TRBV2	TRBJ2-3	NA	CASSQRGLMGTDTQYF	TGTGCCAGCAGTCAAAGGGGGCTTATGGGGACAGATACGCAGTATTTT
TRBD2	TRBV7-3	TRBJ2-3	once	CASSLGAGVDTQYF	TGTGCCAGCAGCTTAGGCGCGGGGGTTGATACGCAGTATTTT
TRBD1	TRBV19	TRBJ1-5	NA	CASKQGLNQPQHF	TGTGCCAGTAAACAGGGGTTAAATCAGCCCCAGCATTTT
NA	TRBV27	TRBJ2-1	NA	CASTATGGISYNEQFF	TGTGCCAGCACGGCGACGGGGGGCATCTCCTACAATGAGCAGTTCTTC
NA	TRBV7-3	TRBJ1-1	NA	CASSLRVPGVWTEAFF	TGTGCCAGCAGCTTAAGGGTTCCAGGGGTTTGGACTGAAGCTTTCTTT
NA	TRBV2	TRBJ2-5	NA	CASAPRVPGAQYF	TGTGCCAGCGCCCCAAGGGTCCCAGGGGCCCAGTACTTC
NA	TRBV5-3	TRBJ2-7	NA	CARIKGGQTYEQYF	TGTGCCAGAATCAAGGGGGGACAGACCTACGAGCAGTACTTC
NA	TRBV18	TRBJ2-1	NA	CASSPEPGNGGEQFF	TGTGCCAGCTCACCAGAGCCCGGAAATGGCGGTGAGCAGTTCTTC
TRBD1	TRBV7-2	TRBJ2-7	few	CASSLADRETYEQYF	TGTGCCAGCAGCTTAGCAGACAGGGAAACCTACGAGCAGTACTTC
TRBD1	TRBV2	TRBJ2-1	NA	CASSPDRGLAQFF	TGTGCCAGCAGCCCGGACAGGGGATTAGCGCAGTTCTTC
TRBD1	TRBV30	TRBJ1-1	NA	CATNRGRTEAFF	TGTGCCACCAACAGGGGGCGTACTGAAGCTTTCTTT
TRBD2	TRBV27	TRBJ2-5	NA	CASTRLAGGQETQYF	TGTGCCAGCACTCGACTAGCGGGGGGGCAAGAGACCCAGTACTTC
NA	TRBV2	TRBJ2-2	NA	CASSLGSGGNTGELFF	TGTGCCAGCAGTCTCGGGTCCGGAGGGAACACCGGGGAGCTGTTTTTT
TRBD1	TRBV9	TRBJ1-2	NA	CASSVESVGQINYGYTF	TGTGCCAGCAGCGTAGAGTCAGTGGGACAGATTAACTATGGCTACACCTTC
TRBD1	TRBV2	TRBJ1-3	NA	CASSDLGQGAGNTIYF	TGTGCCAGCAGTGACCTGGGACAGGGCGCGGGAAACACCATATATTTT
NA	TRBV28	TRBJ1-3	NA	CASSPTGTGGNTIYF	TGTGCCAGCAGTCCTACAGGGACCGGGGGAAACACCATATATTTT
TRBD1	TRBV19	TRBJ1-2	NA	CASSERTGAGNYGYTF	TGTGCCAGTAGTGAGCGGACAGGGGCGGGGAACTATGGCTACACCTTC
NA	TRBV19	TRBJ1-2	NA	CASSMTGISNYGYTF	TGTGCCAGTAGTATGACCGGGATATCTAACTATGGCTACACCTTC
NA	TRBV5-4	TRBJ2-5	NA	CASSSGADQETQYF	TGTGCCAGCAGCTCAGGGGCGGATCAAGAGACCCAGTACTTC
NA	TRBV14	TRBJ2-3	NA	CASSQVYGTPTSTDTQYF	TGTGCCAGCAGCCAAGTGTACGGGACACCTACTAGCACAGATACGCAGTATTTT
TRBD2	TRBV9	TRBJ2-5	once	CASSVGLAGETQYF	TGTGCCAGCAGCGTAGGACTAGCGGGAGAGACCCAGTACTTC
NA	TRBV5-1	TRBJ1-1	NA	CASSLAPGGNTEAFF	TGCGCCAGCAGCTTGGCCCCAGGAGGGAACACTGAAGCTTTCTTT
NA	TRBV18	TRBJ1-1	NA	CASSPLRSDTEAFF	TGTGCCAGCTCACCACTACGGTCGGACACTGAAGCTTTCTTT
TRBD1	TRBV10-2	TRBJ1-5	NA	CASSTGGSNQPQHF	TGCGCCAGCAGCACAGGGGGTAGCAATCAGCCCCAGCATTTT
NA	TRBV7-9	TRBJ1-6	few	CASSLSRQGNSPLHF	TGTGCCAGCAGCTTGAGTCGGCAGGGGAATTCACCCCTCCACTTT
TRBD1	TRBV7-6	TRBJ2-1	NA	CASSQTGGSYNEQFF	TGTGCCAGCAGCCAAACAGGGGGGTCCTACAATGAGCAGTTCTTC
NA	TRBV5-4	TRBJ1-3	few	CASSTQAPGNTIYF	TGTGCCAGCAGCACTCAGGCTCCTGGAAACACCATATATTTT
TRBD2	TRBV3-1/TRBV3-2	TRBJ2-3	NA	CASSQDPASGGASTDTQYF	TGTGCCAGCAGCCAAGATCCCGCTAGCGGGGGGGCTAGCACAGATACGCAGTATTTT
TRBD1	TRBV19	TRBJ1-4	NA	CASANQGGTNEKLFF	TGTGCCAGTGCAAACCAGGGGGGAACTAATGAAAAACTGTTTTTT
TRBD2	TRBV27	TRBJ2-2	NA	CASFDPGGTGELFF	TGTGCCAGTTTCGACCCCGGGGGGACCGGGGAGCTGTTTTTT
TRBD1	TRBV7-2	TRBJ2-7	NA	CASSLTPDRASREQYF	TGTGCCAGCAGCTTAACCCCCGACAGGGCAAGTCGCGAGCAGTACTTC